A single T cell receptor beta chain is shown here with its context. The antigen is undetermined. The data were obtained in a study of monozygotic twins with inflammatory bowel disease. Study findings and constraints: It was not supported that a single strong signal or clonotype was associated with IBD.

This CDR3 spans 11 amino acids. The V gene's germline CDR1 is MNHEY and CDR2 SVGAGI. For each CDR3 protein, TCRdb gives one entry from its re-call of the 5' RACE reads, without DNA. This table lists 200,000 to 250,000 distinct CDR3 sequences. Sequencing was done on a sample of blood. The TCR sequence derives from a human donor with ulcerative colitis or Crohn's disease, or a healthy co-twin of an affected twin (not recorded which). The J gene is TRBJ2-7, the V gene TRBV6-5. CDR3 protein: CASNQNGEQYF.